What follows are 9 T cell receptor beta chains derived from one specimen sequenced in a study of blood T cell repertoires in COVID-19. TCRdb's table, derived via immunoSEQ multiplex PCR, lists solely in-frame clones and lacks some. Among about 150,000 clones listed, roughly 93% were seen once. Sequencing was carried out using peripheral blood. The receptors were sampled from a young man with COVID-19, enrolled during active disease.

V is TRBV7-6 and J is TRBJ2-1, with 12 bases identical to TRBD2. V dropped 2 bases and J dropped 6; count of bases not matched to a gene: 8. Germline V lookup: CDR1 SGHVS, CDR2 FNYEAQ. The CDR3 is 17 amino acids. The CDR3 loop is CASSLYILAGGSNEQFF. CDR3 DNA: TGTGCCAGCAGCTTATACATCCTAGCGGGAGGGAGCAATGAGCAGTTCTTC.

CDR3 coding DNA: TGTGCCAGCACTCCAGGGGTGTGGAATTCACCCCTCCACTTT. It translates to CASTPGVWNSPLHF. The rearrangement links TRBV6-6 to TRBJ1-6; TRBD1 is a possible D gene (6 bases). CDR1 MNHNY and CDR2 SVGAGI come from the germline V gene (reference sequence). The CDR3 runs to 14 residues. Trimming took 7 bases from V and 7 from J, leaving 14 bases between them.

V and J are TRBV5-6 and TRBJ2-7; the match to TRBD2 covers 14 bases. Germline CDR1 is SGHDT and CDR2 is YYEEEE. CDR3 length: 18 amino acids. V trimming: 4 bases; J trimming: 2 bases; junction bases outside the gene matches: 11. Here the CDR3 reads CASSRPGTSGSRPYEQYF. The CDR3 DNA reads as TGTGCCAGCAGCCGTCCCGGGACTAGCGGGAGCCGCCCCTACGAGCAGTACTTC.

The chain links TRBV5-1 to TRBJ2-3; D is perhaps TRBD1 (5 bases). Per the germline V gene, CDR1 is SGHRS and CDR2 is YFSETQ. The CDR3 length is 12 residues. The V and J ends lost 5 bases and 5 bases respectively, with 9 bases between them. As DNA, the CDR3 is TGCGCCAGCAGGCAGGGCGGAGATACGCAGTATTTT. This sequence encodes CASRQGGDTQYF.

This clone was recorded only once. V gene TRBV7-3 combines with J gene TRBJ1-3; D is possibly TRBD1 (5 bases). Germline-derived CDR1 and CDR2 are SGHTA and FQGTGA. Trimming took off 5 bases at V and 0 bases at J, with 11 bases between the two ends. The CDR3 has 15 residues. This CDR3 is CASSLDSASGNTIYF. The DNA of the CDR3 is TGTGCCAGCAGCCTCGACAGTGCCTCTGGAAACACCATATATTTT.

The gene calls are TRBV5-4 and TRBJ2-7; 12 nucleotides agree with TRBD1. This CDR3 has 16 residues. V shed 0 bases, J shed 7 bases, and the junction held 8 bases outside the gene matches. CDR1 is SGHNT and CDR2 is YYREEE in the germline V gene (reference sequence). The CDR3 loop is CASSLAGDRGRIEQYF. The CDR3 DNA sequence: TGTGCCAGCAGCTTGGCCGGGGACAGGGGGCGGATTGAGCAGTACTTC.

The CDR3 loop is CASSALAGVGTDTQYF. As DNA, the CDR3 is TGTGCCAGCAGCGCTTTAGCGGGAGTAGGGACAGATACGCAGTATTTT. The genes are TRBV9 and TRBJ2-3, with 9 bases aligning to TRBD2. This CDR3 comprises 16 residues. The V segment lost 3 bases and the J segment 3 bases; nucleotides outside the gene matches: 8. Germline V gives CDR1 SGDLS, CDR2 YYNGEE.

The genes are TRBV25-1 and TRBJ2-1, with no clear D. The length of the CDR3 is 15 residues. Germline CDR1 is MGHDK and CDR2 is SYGVNS. Trimming cost V 4 bases and J 0 bases, with 10 bases left between them. The CDR3 coding sequence is TGTGCCAGCAGTGCACGCAGGCGCTCCTACAATGAGCAGTTCTTC. Amino acids: CASSARRRSYNEQFF.

The chain joins TRBV13 to TRBJ2-6; perhaps TRBD1 as D (5 bases). The germline V gene has CDR1 PRHDT and CDR2 FYEKMQ (reference sequence). The CDR3 has 18 residues. Trimming removed 5 bases from V and 0 bases from J, with 17 bases in between. The CDR3 loop reads CASSPNTDSTSGANVLTF. CDR3 DNA sequence: TGTGCCAGCAGCCCTAATACCGACAGCACCTCTGGGGCCAACGTCCTGACTTTC.